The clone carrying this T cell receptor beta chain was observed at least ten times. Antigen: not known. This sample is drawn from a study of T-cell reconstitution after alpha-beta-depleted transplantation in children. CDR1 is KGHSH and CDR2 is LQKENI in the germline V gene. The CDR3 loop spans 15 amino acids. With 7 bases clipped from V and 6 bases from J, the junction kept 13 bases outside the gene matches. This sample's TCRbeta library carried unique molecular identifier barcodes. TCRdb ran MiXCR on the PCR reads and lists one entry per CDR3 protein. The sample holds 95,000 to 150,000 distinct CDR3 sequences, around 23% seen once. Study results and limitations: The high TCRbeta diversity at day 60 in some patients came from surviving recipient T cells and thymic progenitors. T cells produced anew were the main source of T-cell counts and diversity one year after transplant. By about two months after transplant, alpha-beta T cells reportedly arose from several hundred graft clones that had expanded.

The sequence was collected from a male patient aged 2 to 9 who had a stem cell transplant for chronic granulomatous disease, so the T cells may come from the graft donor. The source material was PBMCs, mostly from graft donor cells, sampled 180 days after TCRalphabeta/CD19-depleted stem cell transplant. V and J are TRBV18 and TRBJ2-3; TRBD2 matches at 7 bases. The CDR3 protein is CASCPLASGVDTQYF. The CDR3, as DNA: TGTGCCAGCTGCCCCCTAGCAAGCGGGGTTGATACGCAGTATTTT.